These T cell receptor beta chains were read from a single sample in a study of T cell repertoires in cytomegalovirus infection. Which antigens these TCRs recognize remains unknown. A single record per CDR3 protein comes from TCRdb applying MiXCR to the reads. The repertoire holds around 310,000 distinct CDR3 sequences, with approximately 32% as singletons. Sequencing used cultured PBMCs, obtained from culture after CMV antigen stimulation. The origin of the receptors is a human donor in good health (CMV status not recorded). Some clones in this sample may be carry-over from other donors' samples. Each CDR3 is given with its conserved first and last residue. Each record gives: D gene, clone size, J gene, V gene, CDR3 DNA, CDR3 protein. A D gene is named only where the DNA matches it firmly. The size of a clone is reported for some rows only, either as once, few or many, or as a class for expanded clones.

>-|few|TRBJ2-2|TRBV7-2
TGTGCCAGCCGGGCCGGGGAGCTGTTTTTT
CASRAGELFF
>TRBD2|-|TRBJ2-7|TRBV6-1
TGTGCCAGCAGTTACGGGGGGTCCGAGCAGTACTTC
CASSYGGSEQYF
>-|few|TRBJ1-2|TRBV7-9
TGTGCCAGCAGTCAGGGTTCGAAAGGCTACACCTTC
CASSQGSKGYTF
>TRBD2|-|TRBJ2-1|TRBV5-4
TGTGCCAGCAGCGGGATTAGCGGGGGGCTGGATGAGCAGTTCTTC
CASSGISGGLDEQFF
>TRBD1|-|TRBJ1-2|TRBV7-9
TGTGCCGCGCGGTCTATTGCAGGGGGGAATGGCTACACCTTC
CAARSIAGGNGYTF
>-|-|TRBJ2-3|TRBV12-3/TRBV12-4
TGTGCCAGCAGTTCCGGGAGAGGGTGGGATACGCAGTATTTT
CASSSGRGWDTQYF
>TRBD1|-|TRBJ1-4|TRBV27
TGTGCCAGCAGTTCCGGGACAGGGGTTACTAATGAAAAACTGTTTTTT
CASSSGTGVTNEKLFF
>TRBD1|few|TRBJ2-4|TRBV11-2
TGTGCCAGCAGCAAACTCAGGGGGTCCAAAAACATTCAGTACTTC
CASSKLRGSKNIQYF
>-|-|TRBJ2-1|TRBV7-6
TGTGCCAGCAGCTTCGGGACTTACGAGCAGTTCTTC
CASSFGTYEQFF
>-|once|TRBJ1-2|TRBV25-1
TGTGCCAGCAGCCACACCTATTCCAATGGCTACACCTTC
CASSHTYSNGYTF
>-|-|TRBJ2-5|TRBV27
TGTGCCAGCAGTTTTTTAGGCGGAGGAGAGACCCAGTACTTC
CASSFLGGGETQYF
>TRBD1|-|TRBJ2-5|TRBV12-3/TRBV12-4
TGTGCCAGCAGTTTCGACAGGGCTGAGACCCAGTACTTC
CASSFDRAETQYF
>-|many|TRBJ2-5|TRBV7-2
TGTGCCAGCAGCTCTCCTTCCCTCGGGGGAGGCCGAGAGACCCAGTACTTC
CASSSPSLGGGRETQYF
>TRBD1|many|TRBJ1-5|TRBV12-3/TRBV12-4
TGTGCCAGCAGCCCAGGACAGGGTTTATCACAGGATCAGCCCCAGCATTTT
CASSPGQGLSQDQPQHF
>TRBD1|few|TRBJ2-7|TRBV5-4
TGTGCCAGCAGCTTACCTGACAGGGGTGACGAGCAGTACTTC
CASSLPDRGDEQYF
>-|few|TRBJ1-2|TRBV7-9
TGTGCCAGCAGCTCTTGGACTAATCCCCTCTCTTATGGCTACACCTTC
CASSSWTNPLSYGYTF
>-|many|TRBJ2-4|TRBV6-1
TGTGCCAGCAGAATTCACGGGCTCTTAGCCAAAAACATTCAGTACTTC
CASRIHGLLAKNIQYF
>TRBD1|few|TRBJ1-2|TRBV4-2
TGTGCCAGCAGCCCCCCCCAGGGGGGGTATGGCTACACCTTC
CASSPPQGGYGYTF
>TRBD1|-|TRBJ1-3|TRBV28
TGTGCCAGCGGACTGATGACAGGGGCTGGAAACACCATATATTTT
CASGLMTGAGNTIYF
>-|many|TRBJ2-7|TRBV11-1
TGTGCCAGCAGCTTAGCCGGACATACCTACGAGCAGTACTTC
CASSLAGHTYEQYF
>-|many|TRBJ2-7|TRBV7-2
TGTGCCAGCAGGCGAAGGGACACCAACTCCTACGAGCAGTACTTC
CASRRRDTNSYEQYF
>TRBD2|few|TRBJ2-1|TRBV5-1
TGCGCCAGCAGCTCGGCGATAAGCGGGGCGGACTACAATGAGCAGTTCTTC
CASSSAISGADYNEQFF
>TRBD2|-|TRBJ2-3|TRBV23-1
TGCGCCAGCAGTCCCGAACTAGCGGGGGGGCCAGATACGCAGTATTTT
CASSPELAGGPDTQYF
>-|many|TRBJ1-2|TRBV24-1
TGTGCCACCAGTGATGCCCCAGAATATGGCTACACCTTC
CATSDAPEYGYTF
>-|many|TRBJ1-1|TRBV11-3
TGTGCCAGCAGCTCGACAGCGAACACTGAAGCTTTCTTT
CASSSTANTEAFF
>TRBD2|-|TRBJ2-1|TRBV7-2
TGTGCCGCCGGACTAGCGGGAGTTTCACTCCATGAGCAGTTCTTC
CAAGLAGVSLHEQFF
>-|many|TRBJ1-3|TRBV7-9
TGTGCCAGCAGCACTGACGGGAACTCTGGAAACACCATATATTTT
CASSTDGNSGNTIYF
>TRBD2|-|TRBJ2-1|TRBV6-2/TRBV6-3
TGTGCCAGCAAGCGGGGATACAATGAGCAGTTCTTC
CASKRGYNEQFF
>TRBD1|-|TRBJ2-7|TRBV4-1
TGCGCCAGCAGCCAAAGACAGGGTAACGAGCAGTACTTC
CASSQRQGNEQYF
>TRBD1|-|TRBJ2-6|TRBV7-3
TGTGCCAGCAGCTTCTCAGGGGGCAGGGGGGCCAACGTCCTGACTTTC
CASSFSGGRGANVLTF
>-|few|TRBJ2-4|TRBV19
TGTGCCAGTAGCTCGGGACCGAAAAACATTCAGTACTTC
CASSSGPKNIQYF
>TRBD1|-|TRBJ2-5|TRBV6-8
TGTGCCAGCAGTTACTCTAGGACAGGGCCATTCCAAGAGACCCAGTACTTC
CASSYSRTGPFQETQYF
>TRBD1|-|TRBJ1-2|TRBV7-3
TGTGCCAGCAGCGACCGACAGGGGGGCCCGGGCTACACCTTC
CASSDRQGGPGYTF
>-|once|TRBJ1-2|TRBV3-1
TGTGCCAGCAACCTTGGGGGGGAGAACTATGGCTACACCTTC
CASNLGGENYGYTF
>TRBD2|few|TRBJ2-2|TRBV7-2
TGTGCCAGCAGAAGAGTACTAGCGGGAAACGGGGAGCTGTTTTTT
CASRRVLAGNGELFF
>TRBD2|few|TRBJ2-1|TRBV12-3/TRBV12-4
TGTGCCAGCAGTTATCGCGGGGGGTCCTACAATGAGCAGTTCTTC
CASSYRGGSYNEQFF
>-|-|TRBJ2-2|TRBV6-5
TGTGCCAGCAGTCGAGGGGGGACTTACACCGGGGAGCTGTTTTTT
CASSRGGTYTGELFF
>TRBD2|-|TRBJ2-4|TRBV6-6
TGTGCCAGCAGCCCCGGGGGTAATCGGGGATTAGCGGGTTTAGCCAAAAACATTCAGTACTTC
CASSPGGNRGLAGLAKNIQYF
>TRBD2|-|TRBJ2-2|TRBV6-5
TGTGCCAGCAGTCCTCCGGGACTAGCGGGGGGGGGGAACACCGGGGAGCTGTTTTTT
CASSPPGLAGGGNTGELFF
>-|few|TRBJ2-4|TRBV28
TGTGCCAGCAGTAAGGGCGGAGAAAACATTCAGTACTTC
CASSKGGENIQYF
>-|few|TRBJ1-2|TRBV7-8
TGTGCCAGCAGCTTCGGCGGGGGGCCTAACTATGGCTACACCTTC
CASSFGGGPNYGYTF
>-|many|TRBJ2-1|TRBV20-1
TGCAGTGCTAGATGGTGGAGGGTCTACAATGAGCAGTTCTTC
CSARWWRVYNEQFF
>TRBD2|-|TRBJ2-5|TRBV20-1
TGCAGTGCTAGAGCGGGGGGAGAGACCCAGTACTTC
CSARAGGETQYF
>-|many|TRBJ2-7|TRBV5-5
TGTGCCAGCAGCTTGCCTACCCGCTCCTACGAGCAGTACTTC
CASSLPTRSYEQYF
>TRBD2|-|TRBJ2-1|TRBV30
TGTGCCTGGAGACTAGCGGGTTCCTCCTACAATGAGCAGTTCTTC
CAWRLAGSSYNEQFF
>-|-|TRBJ1-2|TRBV19
TGTGCCAGTAGTATGCTGGAAGTCAGGGGCACGAGAGGCTACACCTTC
CASSMLEVRGTRGYTF
>-|many|TRBJ2-3|TRBV7-8
TGTGCCAGCAGCTTAGGACTGGGAGGGGGAAATACGCAGTATTTT
CASSLGLGGGNTQYF